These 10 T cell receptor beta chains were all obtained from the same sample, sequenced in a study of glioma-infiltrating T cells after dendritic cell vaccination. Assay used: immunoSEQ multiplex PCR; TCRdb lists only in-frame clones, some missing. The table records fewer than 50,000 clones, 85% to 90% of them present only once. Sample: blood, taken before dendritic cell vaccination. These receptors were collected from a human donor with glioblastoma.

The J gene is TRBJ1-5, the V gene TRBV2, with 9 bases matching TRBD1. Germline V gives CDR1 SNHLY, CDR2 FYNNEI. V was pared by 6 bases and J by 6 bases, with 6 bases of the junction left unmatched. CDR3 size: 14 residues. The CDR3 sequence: CASSPTGGLQPQHF. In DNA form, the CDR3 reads TGTGCCAGCAGCCCAACAGGGGGCCTTCAGCCCCAGCATTTT.

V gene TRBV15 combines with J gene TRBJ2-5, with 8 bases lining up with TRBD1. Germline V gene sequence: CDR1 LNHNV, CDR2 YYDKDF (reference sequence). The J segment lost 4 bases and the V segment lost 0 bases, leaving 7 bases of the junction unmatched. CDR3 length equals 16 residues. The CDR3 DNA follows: TGTGCCACCAGCAGAGATCGGTCCACAGGGGGAGAGACCCAGTACTTC. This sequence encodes CATSRDRSTGGETQYF.

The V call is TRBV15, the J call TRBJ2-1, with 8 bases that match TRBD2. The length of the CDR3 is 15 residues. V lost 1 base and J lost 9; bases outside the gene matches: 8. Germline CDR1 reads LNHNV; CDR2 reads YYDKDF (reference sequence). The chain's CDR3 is CATSRVGTGGGEQFF. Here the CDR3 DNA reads TGTGCCACCAGCAGAGTCGGGACCGGGGGGGGTGAGCAGTTCTTC.

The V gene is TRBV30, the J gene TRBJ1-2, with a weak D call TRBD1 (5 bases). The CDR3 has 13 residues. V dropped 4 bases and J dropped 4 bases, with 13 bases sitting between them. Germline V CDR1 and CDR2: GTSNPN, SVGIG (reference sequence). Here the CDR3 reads CAWTDTFRYGYTF. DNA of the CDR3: TGTGCCTGGACGGACACTTTCCGCTATGGCTACACCTTC.

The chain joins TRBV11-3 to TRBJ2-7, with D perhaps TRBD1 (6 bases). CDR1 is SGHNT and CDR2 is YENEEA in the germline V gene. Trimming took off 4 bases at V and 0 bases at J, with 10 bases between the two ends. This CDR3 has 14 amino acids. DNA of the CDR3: TGTGCCAGCAGCTCCAGGACAGCCTCCTACGAGCAGTACTTC. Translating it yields CASSSRTASYEQYF.

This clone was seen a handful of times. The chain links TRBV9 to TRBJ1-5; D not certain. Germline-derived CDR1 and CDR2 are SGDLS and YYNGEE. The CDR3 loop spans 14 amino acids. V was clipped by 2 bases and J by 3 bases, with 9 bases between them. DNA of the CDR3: TGTGCCAGCAGCGTCACACCCTCCAATCAGCCCCAGCATTTT. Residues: CASSVTPSNQPQHF.

CDR3: CASRRLMTGDNEQFF. In nucleotides, the CDR3 is TGTGCCAGTAGAAGGTTGATGACAGGGGACAATGAGCAGTTCTTC. The chain links TRBV19 to TRBJ2-1, with 8 nucleotides matching TRBD1. V gave up 6 bases and J gave up 5 bases; unmatched junction bases: 9. The germline V gene encodes CDR1 LNHDA and CDR2 SQIVND (reference sequence). This CDR3 is built from 15 residues.

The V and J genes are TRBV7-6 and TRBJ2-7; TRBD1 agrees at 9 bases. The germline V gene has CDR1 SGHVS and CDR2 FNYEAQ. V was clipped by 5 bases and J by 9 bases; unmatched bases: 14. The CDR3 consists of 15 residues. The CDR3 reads CASSPGGQGRPGQYF. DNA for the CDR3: TGTGCCAGCAGCCCCGGAGGACAGGGGCGCCCCGGGCAGTACTTC.

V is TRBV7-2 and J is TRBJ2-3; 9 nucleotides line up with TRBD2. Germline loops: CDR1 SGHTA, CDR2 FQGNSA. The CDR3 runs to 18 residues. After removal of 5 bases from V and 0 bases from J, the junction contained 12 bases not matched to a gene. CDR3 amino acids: CASSARGPSGVSTDTQYF. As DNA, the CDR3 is TGTGCCAGCAGCGCCCGCGGCCCTAGCGGGGTTAGCACAGATACGCAGTATTTT.

This chain's CDR3 is CAWSVPGGASYGYTF. The CDR3 coding sequence is TGTGCCTGGAGTGTTCCAGGGGGCGCCAGCTATGGCTACACCTTC. This chain links TRBV30 with TRBJ1-2; the match to TRBD1 covers 8 bases. This CDR3 comprises 15 residues. Trimming took 0 bases from V and 4 from J; bases not matched to a gene: 7. Looked up from germline, CDR1 is GTSNPN and CDR2 is SVGIG (reference sequence). Combining the CDR3 with reference TRBV30 and TRBJ1-2 gives the whole variable domain SQTIHQWPATLVQPVGSPLSLECTVEGTSNPNLYWYRQAAGRGLQLLFYSVGIGQISSEVPQNLSASRPQDRQFILSSKKLLLSDSGFYLCAWSVPGGASYGYTFGSGTRLTVV.